This T cell receptor beta chain was sequenced during a study of T-cell memory formation after mild COVID-19. Turning to this clonotype: Its antigen is still unknown.

TCRdb analysed the 5' RACE reads with MiXCR anew, one entry per CDR3 protein. The table shows about 340,000 distinct CDR3 sequences, with 15% to 20% occurring only once. CDR1 and CDR2 (germline): SGHNT, YENEEA. Trimming took 5 bases from V and 7 from J, leaving 12 bases between them. This CDR3 is built from 13 residues. Overall study findings and caveats: Pre-infection memory showed some responding clones, and this suggested that cross-reactive memory joined. Shrinking CD4+ clones were chiefly CM and EM; CD8+ ones were chiefly EMRA. Whereas later expanders leaned CD4+, clones contracting day 15 to 85 showed a balanced CD4/CD8 makeup.

The sample consisted of PBMCs or a T cell subset sorted from them (not recorded which). The source is a man younger than 35 who had mild COVID-19 (a few samples of this study predate the infection). Cell type and time point are not known. The chain recombines TRBV11-3 with TRBJ2-1; D is undetermined. DNA for the CDR3: TGTGCCAGCAGCCCCCGGCTGTCTAATGAGCAGTTCTTC. It codes for CASSPRLSNEQFF.